This T cell receptor beta chain comes out of a study of blood T cell repertoires in COVID-19. Study-wide context: Some COVID-19 samples were acute and others convalescent; all came from the United States, Italy and Spain. The analysed material was cDNA or gDNA that came from T cells, B-cell-depleted T cells, or PBMCs.

The germline V and J ends were trimmed by 1 base and 6 bases, with 8 bases remaining between them. Germline values: CDR1 SGDLS, CDR2 YYNGEE. The CDR3 runs 12 residues. In the original processing: Reference gene primers were amplified, and this amplification served to estimate nucleated cell counts. TCRdb's table, derived via immunoSEQ multiplex PCR, lists solely in-frame clones and lacks some. D and trimming were read from the DNA, whereas the V and J calls and clone size are those reported in that table. The data show about 83,000 clones, approximately 78% seen once. This clone appeared a few times. Sequences were obtained from peripheral blood. The chain joins TRBV9 to TRBJ2-7; maybe TRBD1 (5 bases). The sequence came from a woman aged 80 or over with acute or convalescent COVID-19. The chain's CDR3 is CASSVNQGEQYF. DNA of the CDR3: TGTGCCAGCAGCGTAAATCAGGGCGAGCAGTACTTC.